The following is a T cell receptor beta chain sequence with its context. The junction shows a germline mismatch at one end, possibly a read error. The germline V gene encodes CDR1 SGHRS and CDR2 YFSETQ. The CDR3 totals 15 residues. The data were obtained in a study of blood T cell repertoires in COVID-19. The wider study: Samples of COVID-19 (acute and convalescent) were obtained from the United States, Italy and Spain. T cells, B-cell-depleted T cells, or PBMCs provided the cDNA or gDNA that served as material.

Per the study methods: Reference gene primers were amplified, and this amplification served to estimate nucleated cell counts. Repertoires were generated with immunoSEQ multiplex PCR, while TCRdb's copy carries only in-frame clones and drops some. V and J calls and clone size follow that table, whereas D and trimming were derived from the DNA. The table records some 21,000 clones, about 89% of them present only once. The sequence derives from a man between 65 and 80 years old with active COVID-19. Sequenced sample: peripheral blood. The V and J genes are TRBV5-1 and TRBJ2-3, with TRBD2 matching 8 bases. CDR3 residues: CASSTEGLGTNTQYF. The CDR3 bases are TGCGCCAGCAGCACCGAGGGACTAGGCACAAATACGCAGTATTTT.